This TCR beta chain was documented in a study of T cell changes during pregnancy in multiple sclerosis (dated by TCRdb to about 2019). In terms of the full investigation: The study looked at changes in the T cell repertoire across pregnancy in women with multiple sclerosis.

A remark on this clone: The specificity of this receptor is unknown. Base qualities were left out, and no much larger clone turns up one base away.

The library was prepared using the immunoSEQ multiplex PCR assay. TCRdb re-hosts the immuneACCESS table, in-frame sequences only. Its copies lack some clones; in the studies checked, an unresolved V gene accounts for under half of them, and the cause for the rest is not known. For this sample there are about 120,000 clones; approximately 93% appear just once. The ten largest account for under 7% of the sample. The input for sequencing was peripheral blood, taken before pregnancy. The TCR sequence derives from a female donor with multiple sclerosis, enrolled in a pregnancy study.

The DNA sequence follows: TGTGCCACCAGCAGATGGCGGCAGTTCAATCAGCCCCAGCATTTT. Translation gives CATSRWRQFNQPQHF. The rearranged chain carries TRBV15 and TRBJ1-5; the D gene assignment is ambiguous. Looking up the germline V gene (reference sequence) yields CDR1 LNHNV and CDR2 YYDKDF. V sheds 2 bases and J sheds 3 bases, leaving 11 bases between their ends. The CDR3 contains 15 residues, cysteine and phenylalanine counted. Only the CDR3 DNA stays, 45 bases, in frame from base 1.